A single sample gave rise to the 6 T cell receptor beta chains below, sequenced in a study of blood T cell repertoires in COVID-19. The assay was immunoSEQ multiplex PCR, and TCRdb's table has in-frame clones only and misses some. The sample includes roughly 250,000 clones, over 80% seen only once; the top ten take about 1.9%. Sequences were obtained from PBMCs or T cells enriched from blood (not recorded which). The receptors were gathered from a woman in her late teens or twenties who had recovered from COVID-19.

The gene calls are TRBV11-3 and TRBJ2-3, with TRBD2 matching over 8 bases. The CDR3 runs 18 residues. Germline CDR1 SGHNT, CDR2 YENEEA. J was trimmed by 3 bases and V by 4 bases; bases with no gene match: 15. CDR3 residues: CASSSGSGKKTLTDTQYF. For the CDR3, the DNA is TGTGCCAGCAGCTCGGGTAGCGGGAAGAAAACCCTAACAGATACGCAGTATTTT.

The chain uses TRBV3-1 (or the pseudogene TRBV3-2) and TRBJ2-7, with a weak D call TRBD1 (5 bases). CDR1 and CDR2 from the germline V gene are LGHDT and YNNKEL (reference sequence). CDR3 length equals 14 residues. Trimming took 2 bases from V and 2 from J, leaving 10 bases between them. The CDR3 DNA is TGTGCCAGCAGCCAAAGAGACAGACCCTACGAGCAGTACTTC. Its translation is CASSQRDRPYEQYF.

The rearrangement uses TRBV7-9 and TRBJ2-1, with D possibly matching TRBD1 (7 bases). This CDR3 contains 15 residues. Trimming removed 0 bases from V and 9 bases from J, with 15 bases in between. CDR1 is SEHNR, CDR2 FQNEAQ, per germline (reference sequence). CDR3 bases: TGTGCCAGCAGCTTAGCGCGGCAGGGGGGAAGTGAGCAGTTCTTC. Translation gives CASSLARQGGSEQFF.

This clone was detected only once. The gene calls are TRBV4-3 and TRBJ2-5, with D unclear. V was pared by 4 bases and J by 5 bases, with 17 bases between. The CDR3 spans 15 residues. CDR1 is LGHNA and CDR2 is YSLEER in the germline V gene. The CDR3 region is CASSRTSTLGETQYF. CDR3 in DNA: TGCGCCAGCAGCCGAACCTCGACTCTCGGGGAGACCCAGTACTTC.

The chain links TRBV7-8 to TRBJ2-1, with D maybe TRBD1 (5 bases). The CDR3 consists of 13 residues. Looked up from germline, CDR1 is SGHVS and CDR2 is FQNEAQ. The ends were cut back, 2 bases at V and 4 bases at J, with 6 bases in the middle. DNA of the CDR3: TGTGCCAGCAGCTTATCAGGGTACAATGAGCAGTTCTTC. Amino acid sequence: CASSLSGYNEQFF.

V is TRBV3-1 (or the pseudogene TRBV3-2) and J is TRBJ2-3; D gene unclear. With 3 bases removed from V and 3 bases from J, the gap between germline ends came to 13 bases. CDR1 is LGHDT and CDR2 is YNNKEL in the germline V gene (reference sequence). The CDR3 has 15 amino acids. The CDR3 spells CASSQALGKTDTQYF. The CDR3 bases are TGTGCCAGCAGCCAGGCGCTAGGCAAAACAGATACGCAGTATTTT.